This record covers a single TCR beta chain. Its binding antigen is unknown. No base qualities exist here, and no much larger clone lies one base off it. These data belong to a study of T cells in Graves' hyperthyroidism and ophthalmopathy (dated 2019 in TCRdb). For the study in its entirety: Peripheral blood samples were taken at initial diagnosis, before any treatment was given. The study also compared thyroid tissue and blood T-cell repertoires from a handful of Graves' hyperthyroidism patients. After sampling, hyperthyroidism patients received methimazole starting at 30 mg daily, and ophthalmopathy patients received high-dose intravenous methylprednisolone. The approximately 100 discovery patients were randomly divided into training and test sets at a 7:3 ratio. To identify TCR V-J signatures that set the groups apart, the researchers used a discovery cohort of approximately 98 patients, made up of roughly 45 with Graves' ophthalmopathy and some 60 with stable Graves' hyperthyroidism. The paper describes TCR Vbeta CDR3 sequencing of some 130 peripheral blood samples, made up of 43 ophthalmopathy patients, 70 to 75 hyperthyroidism patients and some 17 progressor patients. Whether ophthalmopathy could be predicted prospectively was tested in an independent validation cohort made up of approximately 19 hyperthyroidism patients plus 17 patients who later progressed to ophthalmopathy. General conclusions and limits of the study: Sample size was not statistically predetermined, and blinding of investigators to group allocation was not performed. Most expanded thyroid clonotypes (frequency above 0.001) were also found in blood, which suggests that blood repertoires may mirror thyroid immune responses. A model built on a 13 V-J signature distinguished ophthalmopathy from stable hyperthyroidism, reaching 85% to 90% sensitivity and 81% to 83% specificity in cross-validation and 80%/75% in testing. In validation, the model predicted progression to ophthalmopathy a median of around six months before onset, with about 71% sensitivity and around 76% specificity.

Hyperthyroidism patients were newly diagnosed, with disease duration under 2 months, and aged 18 to 65 years. Exclusion was applied to patients with uncontrolled infections, other autoimmune diseases, pregnancy or lactation. Diagnoses relied on clinical symptoms, serum thyroxine and TRAb, thyroid ultrasound and orbital computed tomography. For progressor patients, blood was drawn at the first diagnosis of hyperthyroidism, before any ophthalmopathy symptoms had appeared. PBMCs were separated from under 11 ml of fresh peripheral blood using Ficoll-Paque density gradient centrifugation. Patients classed as progressors first received a Graves' hyperthyroidism diagnosis and then went on to develop ophthalmopathy during follow-up. Total RNA was extracted with Trizol reagent, and quality was checked on an Agilent 2100 Bioanalyzer. CDR1 SQVTM and CDR2 ANQGSEA were looked up in the germline V gene. V is cut by 2 bases and J by 6 bases, and the space between the germline ends is 10 bases. From cysteine to phenylalanine, the CDR3 is 13 amino acids long. Only the CDR3 region is kept as DNA, spanning 39 bases read in frame from base 1.

TCR beta CDR3 regions were amplified from RNA transcripts. The TCR CDR3 was subjected to a first round of RT-PCR using the HTBI primer set and the Qiagen OneStep RT-PCR kit. A second multiplex PCR round built the libraries, followed by size selection and purification. The libraries were sequenced on an Illumina HiSeq2000 using paired-end 100 bp reads. Under the source paper's analysis protocol: SOAPnuke was used to process the raw data, throwing out any read that contained adapters or uncalled bases, had a mean Phred below 15, or lacked an exact constant-primer or identifier match. COPE v1.2.5 was used to merge high-quality paired reads, and clonotypes were defined as unique nucleotide sequences. Clonotypes were aligned to IMGT TRBV, TRBD and TRBJ reference segments using MiTCR v1.1. The analysis included only V-J combinations with a frequency above 0.0001, which together covered 99% to 99.2% of the repertoires. A TCS score was defined as the ratio between F50 (clonal expansion) and ExV (chaos), using BLOSUM62-based TCRdist between CDR3 peptides within each V-J. Welch's t-statistics and random forest reduced roughly 500 V-J features to about 12, which were used in a naive Bayes classifier (R e1071). TCRdb trimmed the raw reads at Q25, called clones with MiXCR and kept productive beta chains. Here each entry gathers all rows of one CDR3 protein and keeps the most common genes and DNA. These V and J calls are TCRdb output, not the study's own analysis. Recorded for this sample are almost 600,000 distinct CDR3 sequences; about 15% of them occurred a single time. More than 5% of the sample is held by the ten biggest clonotypes.

The sequence is built from TRBV29-1 and TRBJ1-4, with no confident D gene call. Material: blood. This clonotype originated in a young woman with Graves' hyperthyroidism that later progressed to Graves' ophthalmopathy. The CDR3 has the sequence CSVETPLDEKLFF. The DNA sequence is TGCAGCGTTGAAACACCCTTGGATGAAAAACTGTTTTTT.